This entry lists 30 T cell receptor beta chains sequenced from one sample in a study of shared clonotypes between healthy human individuals. Profiled with immunoSEQ multiplex PCR; TCRdb holds only in-frame clones, not every one. Of approximately 2,200,000 clones listed, 90% to 95% were seen once; the top ten hold about 1.8%. CD45RO negativity and positive selection for CCR7 defined naive CD8 cells, a population that excluded terminally differentiated effector memory CD45RA+ cells. Material for sequencing was naive CD8+ T cells from PBMCs. These receptors all stem from a man aged 18-30 years in good health. Some clones in this sample may be carry-over from other donors' samples.

The rearrangement joins TRBV27 to TRBJ2-1; D not certain. V was shortened by 2 bases and J by 6 bases, with 14 bases between the two germline ends. Looked up from germline, CDR1 is MNHEY and CDR2 is SMNVEV (reference sequence). This CDR3 spans 15 amino acids. The CDR3 DNA reads TGTGCCAGCAGTTTACAGCCCCTATCCCGCAATGAGCAGTTCTTC. Its protein is CASSLQPLSRNEQFF.

CDR3 nucleotides: TGTGCCAGCAGTTCCGTTGAAGGAGCGGGAGGGCTGAATGAGCAGTTCTTC. Encoded protein: CASSSVEGAGGLNEQFF. The chain has TRBV27 and TRBJ2-1, with 10 bases matching TRBD2. V was clipped by 4 bases and J by 7 bases; unmatched bases: 13. The CDR3 is 17 amino acids. Per germline, CDR1 MNHEY and CDR2 SMNVEV (reference sequence).

The V call is TRBV6-5, the J call TRBJ2-3; TRBD1 agrees at 7 bases. The CDR3 consists of 13 residues. Germline CDR1 and CDR2: MNHEY and SVGAGI. J gave up 2 bases and V 5 bases, and 1 base lay outside the gene matches. The CDR3 sequence is CASSDRVTDTQYF. The CDR3 DNA is TGTGCCAGCAGTGACAGGGTCACAGATACGCAGTATTTT.

The chain is built from TRBV7-9 and TRBJ1-4; D is ambiguous. In germline, CDR1 is SEHNR, CDR2 FQNEAQ (reference sequence). Trimming took 0 bases from V and 8 from J, leaving 13 bases between them. The CDR3 runs 15 residues. In nucleotides, the CDR3 is TGTGCCAGCAGCTTAGCAGGGAGTTTGACGGAAAAACTGTTTTTT. Translating it yields CASSLAGSLTEKLFF.

This clone occurred a few times. This sequence joins TRBV6-5 and TRBJ1-2; D is unresolved. Germline CDR1 is MNHEY and CDR2 is SVGAGI. This CDR3 spans 11 amino acids. V lost 6 bases and J lost 7, with 9 bases in between. The CDR3 sequence is CASRNMGGYTF. DNA for the CDR3: TGTGCCAGCAGAAATATGGGTGGCTACACCTTC.

The CDR3 loop reads CASSPRRDGYTF. The CDR3 DNA reads TGTGCCAGCAGCCCCCGTCGGGATGGCTACACCTTC. J is TRBJ1-2 and V is TRBV5-8; no clear D gene. The CDR3 loop spans 12 amino acids. Germline CDR1 SGHTS, CDR2 YDEGEE. V was pared by 4 bases and J by 6 bases, with 10 bases between.

In DNA form, the CDR3 reads TGTGCCAGCCTAGGGGGGGACACTCCTTACGAGCAGTACTTC. It encodes CASLGGDTPYEQYF. This chain uses TRBV7-9 with TRBJ2-7; weak D call: TRBD2 (7 bases). Germline-derived CDR1 and CDR2 are SEHNR and FQNEAQ (reference sequence). The CDR3 sequence is 14 residues long. V was shortened by 8 bases and J by 4 bases, with 18 bases between the two germline ends.

V is TRBV5-1 and J is TRBJ1-1; D gene uncertain. Germline assignment: CDR1 SGHRS and CDR2 YFSETQ. Trimming shortened V by 0 bases and J by 4 bases, and 19 bases separated the two germline ends. The CDR3 extends over 17 amino acids. The CDR3 DNA follows: TGCGCCAGCAGCTTGGATGGACCGGGATTTGTGGTCACTGAAGCTTTCTTT. This codes for CASSLDGPGFVVTEAFF.

The chain employs TRBV9 and TRBJ2-7, with TRBD2 identical over 7 bases. This CDR3 region has 14 residues. The V and J ends lost 0 bases and 6 bases, in that order; junction bases with no gene match: 6. Germline CDR1 reads SGDLS; CDR2 reads YYNGEE. In nucleotides, the CDR3 is TGTGCCAGCAGCGTAGGGGGAGGGAGCTCCGAGCAGTACTTC. The encoded protein is CASSVGGGSSEQYF.

The chain couples TRBV9 to TRBJ2-3, with TRBD2 matching over 13 bases. J lost 2 bases, V lost 4 bases, and 7 bases had no gene match. Germline V gives CDR1 SGDLS, CDR2 YYNGEE. The CDR3 length is 17 residues. The CDR3 sequence is CASSPSGTSGATDTQYF. The CDR3 DNA reads as TGTGCCAGCAGCCCTAGTGGGACTAGCGGGGCCACAGATACGCAGTATTTT.

A remark on this clone: Additional DNA sequences in this sample encode the identical CDR3. The CDR3 region has the DNA TGTGCCAGCAGTTACGGCGGCTCCTACGAGCAGTACTTC. Protein sequence: CASSYGGSYEQYF. The J gene is TRBJ2-7, the V gene TRBV27; the D is unclear. Germline V gene lookup returns CDR1 MNHEY and CDR2 SMNVEV (reference sequence). The ends were cut back, 4 bases at V and 0 bases at J, with 7 bases in the middle. The length of the CDR3 is 13 residues.

The chain carries TRBV6-5 and TRBJ1-1; TRBD1 is a possible D gene (5 bases). The V end lost 6 bases, the J end lost 4 bases, and 18 bases lay between the germline ends. Germline V gene lookup returns CDR1 MNHEY and CDR2 SVGAGI. This CDR3 has 15 amino acids. The CDR3: CASRDRQLVPTEAFF. Written as DNA, the CDR3 is TGTGCCAGCAGGGATCGACAGTTGGTCCCCACTGAAGCTTTCTTT.

The chain recombines TRBV19 with TRBJ1-2; tentatively, D is TRBD1 (5 bases). The CDR3 covers 11 residues. Trimming shortened V by 8 bases and J by 13 bases, and 17 bases separated the two germline ends. Germline-derived CDR1 and CDR2 are LNHDA and SQIVND (reference sequence). DNA of the CDR3: TGTGCCAGTGGGGATCGGGGGAGTTCCACCTTC. Translation gives CASGDRGSSTF.

J is TRBJ1-1 and V is TRBV11-1; D gene uncertain. Per germline, CDR1 SGHAT and CDR2 FQDESV (reference sequence). The V end was cut by 3 bases, the J end by 0 bases, with 5 bases between. This CDR3 has 13 amino acids. CDR3 coding DNA: TGTGCCAGCAGCTTGAAGCTGAACACTGAAGCTTTCTTT. Translation: CASSLKLNTEAFF.

The rearrangement uses TRBV19 and TRBJ1-5, with D tentatively TRBD1 (5 bases). The CDR3 contains 16 residues. Germline assignment: CDR1 LNHDA and CDR2 SQIVND (reference sequence). Trimming pared 3 bases from V and 6 bases from J, leaving 18 bases between. The chain's CDR3 is CASSMGQWDRGQPQHF. The CDR3 nucleotides are TGTGCCAGTAGTATGGGTCAGTGGGACCGAGGTCAGCCCCAGCATTTT.

A single count supports this clone. At one end the junction does not follow the germline gene, possibly because of a read error. The CDR3 DNA follows: TGTGCCAGCAGCCAAGGGACAGGCCTAATACCGGGCCCAATCTTC. It codes for CASSQGTGLIPGPIF. This rearrangement joins TRBV4-2 to TRBJ1-2; 7 bases map to TRBD1. This CDR3 contains 15 residues. Germline assignment: CDR1 LGHNA and CDR2 YNFKEQ.

The gene calls are TRBV9 and TRBJ2-1; TRBD2 matches at 8 bases. The V gene end was trimmed by 4 bases and the J gene end by 5 bases; junction bases not matched to a gene: 11. The CDR3 runs to 16 residues. From germline, CDR1 is SGDLS and CDR2 YYNGEE. This CDR3 reads CASSPLLAGHNNEQFF. CDR3 coding DNA: TGTGCCAGCAGCCCCCTGCTAGCGGGCCATAACAATGAGCAGTTCTTC.

The gene calls are TRBV28 and TRBJ1-1; unclear D gene. Trimming took 3 bases from V and 11 from J, leaving 13 bases between them. CDR1 is MDHEN and CDR2 is SYDVKM in the germline V gene. The CDR3 extends over 12 amino acids. CDR3 coding DNA: TGTGCCAGCAGTTTCGCGGGCGGAGTCGCTTTCTTT. Translated, it gives CASSFAGGVAFF.

The V gene is TRBV5-1, the J gene TRBJ2-7; D remains unclear. The length of the CDR3 is 14 residues. Germline CDR1 reads SGHRS; CDR2 reads YFSETQ. Trimming took off 0 bases at V and 0 bases at J, with 7 bases between the two ends. The CDR3 spells CASSLAPSSYEQYF. In DNA form, the CDR3 reads TGCGCCAGCAGCTTGGCCCCCAGCTCCTACGAGCAGTACTTC.

This chain uses TRBV7-3 with TRBJ2-1; D call uncertain. Germline V gene lookup returns CDR1 SGHTA and CDR2 FQGTGA. V lost 2 bases and J 4 bases, leaving 12 bases between the germline ends. The CDR3 runs to 15 residues. CDR3 amino acids: CASSLPGWGYNEQFF. The CDR3 DNA reads as TGTGCCAGCAGCTTACCCGGGTGGGGTTACAATGAGCAGTTCTTC.

The rearrangement links TRBV27 to TRBJ2-1; 7 bases fit TRBD1. Trimming took 0 bases from V and 5 from J; bases not matched to a gene: 4. This CDR3 spans 15 amino acids. CDR1 and CDR2 (germline): MNHEY, SMNVEV (reference sequence). In DNA form, the CDR3 reads TGTGCCAGCAGTTTATCGCCCGGGACAGACAATGAGCAGTTCTTC. It is translated as CASSLSPGTDNEQFF.

This sequence joins TRBV27 and TRBJ2-7; D may be TRBD2 (5 bases). The CDR3 consists of 16 residues. V was trimmed by 5 bases and J by 4 bases, leaving 21 bases between them. The germline V gene encodes CDR1 MNHEY and CDR2 SMNVEV (reference sequence). The CDR3 sequence is CASSPSVGDSPYEQYF. The DNA of the CDR3 is TGTGCCAGCAGTCCATCGGTCGGGGATTCACCTTACGAGCAGTACTTC.

The chain couples TRBV7-9 to TRBJ2-7; the D gene is possibly TRBD2 (6 bases). Trimming cost V 5 bases and J 5 bases, with 16 bases left between them. Germline V gene data show CDR1 as SEHNR and CDR2 as FQNEAQ (reference sequence). The CDR3 loop spans 14 amino acids. As DNA, the CDR3 is TGTGCCAGCAGCCTAACCGACGGCGGGAACGAGCAGTACTTC. Its translation is CASSLTDGGNEQYF.

V gene TRBV7-9 combines with J gene TRBJ2-1; D may be TRBD1 (6 bases). The CDR3 runs to 15 residues. The V gene lost 5 bases and the J gene lost 5 bases, with 16 bases spanning the gap. Germline CDR1 and CDR2: SEHNR and FQNEAQ (reference sequence). CDR3 DNA: TGTGCCAGCAGCCCCCGACAGGCGCCCGACAATGAGCAGTTCTTC. Translation: CASSPRQAPDNEQFF. Complete variable domain (other parts from reference TRBV7-9 and TRBJ2-1): DTGVSQNPRHKITKRGQNVTFRCDPISEHNRLYWYRQTLGQGPEFLTYFQNEAQLEKSRLLSDRFSAERPKGSFSTLEIQRTEQGDSAMYLCASSPRQAPDNEQFFGPGTRLTVL.

The CDR3 loop is CASSPWTSSDTQYF. The CDR3, as DNA: TGCGCCAGCAGTCCCTGGACTAGCAGCGATACGCAGTATTTT. This chain uses TRBV5-1 with TRBJ2-3, with 8 bases identical to TRBD2. Germline lookup yields CDR1 SGHRS and CDR2 YFSETQ. V dropped 5 bases and J dropped 6; count of bases not matched to a gene: 8. The length of the CDR3 is 14 residues.

The J gene is TRBJ2-1, the V gene TRBV5-1, with 12 bases aligning to TRBD2. Germline-derived CDR1 and CDR2 are SGHRS and YFSETQ. The CDR3 extends over 19 amino acids. With 0 bases clipped from V and 2 bases from J, the junction kept 9 bases outside the gene matches. As DNA, the CDR3 is TGCGCCAGCAGCTTGGAGGCTAGCGGGAGGGGAAGTACCTACAATGAGCAGTTCTTC. It codes for CASSLEASGRGSTYNEQFF.

This chain links TRBV20-1 with TRBJ1-2; D may be TRBD1 (5 bases). Between the trimmed V and J ends, which lost 5 bases and 8 bases, there was a span of 12 bases. The germline V gene has CDR1 DFQATT and CDR2 SNEGSKA (reference sequence). The CDR3 has 11 amino acids. The CDR3 DNA reads TGCAGTGCTTTCAGGGCTTACGGCTACACCTTC. Translated, it gives CSAFRAYGYTF.

V and J are TRBV25-1 and TRBJ1-5, with 9 positions matching TRBD1. Germline V CDR1 and CDR2: MGHDK, SYGVNS. After removal of 6 bases from V and 6 bases from J, the junction contained 18 bases not matched to a gene. The CDR3 runs to 18 residues. The CDR3: CASRRRDRDFIPLQPQHF. CDR3 nucleotide sequence: TGTGCCAGCAGACGCCGGGACAGGGACTTTATTCCCCTTCAGCCCCAGCATTTT. The variable domain in full, completed from reference TRBV25-1 and TRBJ1-5, reads EADIYQTPRYLVIGTGKKITLECSQTMGHDKMYWYQQDPGMELHLIHYSYGVNSTEKGDLSSESTVSRIRTEHFPLTLESARPSHTSQYLCASRRRDRDFIPLQPQHFGDGTRLSIL.

With regard to this clone: Other nucleotide sequences from this sample produce the same CDR3. The chain employs TRBV9 and TRBJ1-2; D might be TRBD1 (6 bases). Trimming took off 2 bases at V and 4 bases at J, with 24 bases between the two ends. Germline CDR1 reads SGDLS; CDR2 reads YYNGEE. This CDR3 comprises 18 residues. CDR3 loop: CASSVSPRGLKPSYGYTF. CDR3 nucleotides: TGTGCCAGCAGCGTCTCCCCCAGGGGCCTGAAACCAAGCTATGGCTACACCTTC.

In DNA form, the CDR3 reads TGTGCCAGCACCCTGAGGTCTAGCACAGATACGCAGTATTTT. Amino acids: CASTLRSSTDTQYF. The chain employs TRBV2 and TRBJ2-3; D is unresolved. This CDR3 region has 14 residues. The V and J ends lost 7 bases and 0 bases respectively, with 11 bases between them. Germline values: CDR1 SNHLY, CDR2 FYNNEI.